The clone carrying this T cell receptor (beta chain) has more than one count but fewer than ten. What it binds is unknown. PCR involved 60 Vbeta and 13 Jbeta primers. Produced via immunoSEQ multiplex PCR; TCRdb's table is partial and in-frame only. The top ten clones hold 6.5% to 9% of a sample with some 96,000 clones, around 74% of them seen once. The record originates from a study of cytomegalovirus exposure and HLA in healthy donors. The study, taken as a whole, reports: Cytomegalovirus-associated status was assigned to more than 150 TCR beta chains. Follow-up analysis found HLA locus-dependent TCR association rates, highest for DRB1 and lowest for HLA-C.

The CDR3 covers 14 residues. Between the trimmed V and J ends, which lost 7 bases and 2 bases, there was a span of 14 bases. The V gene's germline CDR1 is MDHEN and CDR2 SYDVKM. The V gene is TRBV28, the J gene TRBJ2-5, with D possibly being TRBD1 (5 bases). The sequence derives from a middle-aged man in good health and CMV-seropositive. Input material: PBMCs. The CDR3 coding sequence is TGTGCCAGCACTAGGGCAGGGCAGCAAGAGACCCAGTACTTC. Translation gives CASTRAGQQETQYF.